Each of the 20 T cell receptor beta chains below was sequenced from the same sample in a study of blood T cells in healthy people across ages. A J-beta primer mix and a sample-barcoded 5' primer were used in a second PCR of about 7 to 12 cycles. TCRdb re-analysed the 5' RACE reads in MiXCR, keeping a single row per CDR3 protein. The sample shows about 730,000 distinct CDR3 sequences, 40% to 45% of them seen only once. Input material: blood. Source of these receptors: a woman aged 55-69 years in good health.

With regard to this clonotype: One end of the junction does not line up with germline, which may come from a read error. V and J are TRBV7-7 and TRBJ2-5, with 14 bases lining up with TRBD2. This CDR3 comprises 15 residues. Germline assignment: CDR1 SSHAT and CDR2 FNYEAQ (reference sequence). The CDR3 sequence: CASSAGLAGAETQYF. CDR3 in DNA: TGTGCTAGCAGCGCGGGACTAGCGGGAGCGGAGACCCAGTACTTC.

CDR3 DNA sequence: TGTGCCAGCAGCTTAGCGGGCTACCCGGGACCATACGAGCAGTACTTC. Translated: CASSLAGYPGPYEQYF. The V and J genes are TRBV7-2 and TRBJ2-4; D possibly matches TRBD1 or TRBD2 (5 bases each). The J call is uncertain, as TRBJ2-7 better fits the DNA end. CDR3 length: 16 residues. Germline V gene sequence: CDR1 SGHTA, CDR2 FQGNSA.

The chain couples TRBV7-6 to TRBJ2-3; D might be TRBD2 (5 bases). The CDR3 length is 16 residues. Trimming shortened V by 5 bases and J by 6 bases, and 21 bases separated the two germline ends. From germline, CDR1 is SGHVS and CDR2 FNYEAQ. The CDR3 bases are TGTGCCAGCAGCCCTCAACGGACTCAGATTCTCGATACGCAGTATTTT. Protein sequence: CASSPQRTQILDTQYF.

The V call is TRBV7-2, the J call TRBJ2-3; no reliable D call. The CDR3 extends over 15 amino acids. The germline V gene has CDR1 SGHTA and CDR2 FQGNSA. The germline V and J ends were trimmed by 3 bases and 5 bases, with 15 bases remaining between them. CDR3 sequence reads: CASSFKPSPLDTQYF. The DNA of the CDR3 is TGTGCCAGCAGCTTTAAGCCTTCTCCTTTAGATACGCAGTATTTT. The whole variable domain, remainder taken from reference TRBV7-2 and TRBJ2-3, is GAGVSQSPSNKVTEKGKDVELRCDPISGHTALYWYRQSLGQGLEFLIYFQGNSAPDKSGLPSDRFSAERTGGSVSTLTIQRTQQEDSAVYLCASSFKPSPLDTQYFGPGTRLTVL.

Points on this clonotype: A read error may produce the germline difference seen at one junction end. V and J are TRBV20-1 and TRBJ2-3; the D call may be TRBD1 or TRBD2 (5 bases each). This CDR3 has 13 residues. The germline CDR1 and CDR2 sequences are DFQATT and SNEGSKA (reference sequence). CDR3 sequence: CSATGPSRDTQYF. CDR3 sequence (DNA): TGCAGTGCTACGGGGCCATCACGGGATACCCAGTATTTT.

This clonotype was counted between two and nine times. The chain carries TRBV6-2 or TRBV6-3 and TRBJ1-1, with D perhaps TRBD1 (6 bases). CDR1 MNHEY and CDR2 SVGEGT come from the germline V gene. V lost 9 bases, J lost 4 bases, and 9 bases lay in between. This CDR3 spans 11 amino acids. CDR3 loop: CASGGPTEAFF. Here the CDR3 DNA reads TGTGCCAGTGGGGGCCCCACTGAAGCTTTCTTT.

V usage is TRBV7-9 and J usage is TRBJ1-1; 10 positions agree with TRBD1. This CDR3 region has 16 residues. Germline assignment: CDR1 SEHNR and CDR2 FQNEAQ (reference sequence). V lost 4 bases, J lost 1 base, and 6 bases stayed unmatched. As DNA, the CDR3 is TGTGCCAGCAGCTCCCGCGGACAGGGGGGGAACACTGAAGCTTTCTTT. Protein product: CASSSRGQGGNTEAFF.

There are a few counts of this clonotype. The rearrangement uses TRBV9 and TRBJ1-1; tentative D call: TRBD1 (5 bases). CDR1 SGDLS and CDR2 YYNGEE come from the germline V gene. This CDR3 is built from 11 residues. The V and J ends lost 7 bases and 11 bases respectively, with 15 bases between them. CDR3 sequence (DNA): TGTGCCAGCGGGGACCCTCCCCGGGCTTTCTTT. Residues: CASGDPPRAFF.

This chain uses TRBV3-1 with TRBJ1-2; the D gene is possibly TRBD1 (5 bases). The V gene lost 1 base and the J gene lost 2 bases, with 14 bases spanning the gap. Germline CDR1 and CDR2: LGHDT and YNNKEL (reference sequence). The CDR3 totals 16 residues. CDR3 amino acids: CASSQGGTALNYGYTF. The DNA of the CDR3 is TGTGCCAGCAGCCAAGGTGGGACGGCCTTAAACTATGGCTACACCTTC.

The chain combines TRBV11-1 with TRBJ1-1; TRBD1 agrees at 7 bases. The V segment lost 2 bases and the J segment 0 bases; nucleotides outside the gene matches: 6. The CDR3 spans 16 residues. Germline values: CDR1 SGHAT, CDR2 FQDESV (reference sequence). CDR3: CASSLPKTGLNTEAFF. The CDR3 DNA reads TGTGCCAGCAGCTTACCCAAGACAGGGTTGAACACTGAAGCTTTCTTT.

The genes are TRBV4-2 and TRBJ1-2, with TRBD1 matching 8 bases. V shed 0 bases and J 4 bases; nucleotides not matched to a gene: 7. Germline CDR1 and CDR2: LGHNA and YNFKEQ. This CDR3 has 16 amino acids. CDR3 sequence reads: CASSQDRQGASYGYTF. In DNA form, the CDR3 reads TGTGCCAGCAGCCAAGATAGGCAGGGGGCAAGCTATGGCTACACCTTC.

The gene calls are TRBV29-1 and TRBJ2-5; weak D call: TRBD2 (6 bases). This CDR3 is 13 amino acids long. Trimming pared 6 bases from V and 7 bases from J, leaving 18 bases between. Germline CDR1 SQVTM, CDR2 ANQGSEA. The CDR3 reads CSVRGTPEGTQYF. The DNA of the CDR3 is TGCAGCGTCCGCGGGACTCCCGAGGGGACCCAGTACTTC. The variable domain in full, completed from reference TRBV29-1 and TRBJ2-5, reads SAVISQKPSRDICQRGTSLTIQCQVDSQVTMMFWYRQQPGQSLTLIATANQGSEATYESGFVIDKFPISRPNLTFSTLTVSNMSPEDSSIYLCSVRGTPEGTQYFGPGTRLLVL.

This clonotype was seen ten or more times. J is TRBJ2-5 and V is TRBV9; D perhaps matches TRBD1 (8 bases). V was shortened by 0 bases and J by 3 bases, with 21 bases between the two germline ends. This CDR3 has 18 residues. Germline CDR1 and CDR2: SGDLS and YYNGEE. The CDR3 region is CASSVVGTGRSGEETQYF. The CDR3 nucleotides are TGTGCCAGCAGCGTAGTAGGGACAGGCCGAAGCGGGGAAGAGACCCAGTACTTC. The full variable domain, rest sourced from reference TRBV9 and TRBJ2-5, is DSGVTQTPKHLITATGQRVTLRCSPRSGDLSVYWYQQSLDQGLQFLIQYYNGEERAKGNILERFSAQQFPDLHSELNLSSLELGDSALYFCASSVVGTGRSGEETQYFGPGTRLLVL.

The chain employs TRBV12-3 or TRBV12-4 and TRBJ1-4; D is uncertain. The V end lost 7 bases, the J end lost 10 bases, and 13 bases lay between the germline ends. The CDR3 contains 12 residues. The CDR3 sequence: CASTSRPIKLFF. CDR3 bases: TGTGCCAGCACCTCGCGTCCCATAAAACTGTTTTTT.

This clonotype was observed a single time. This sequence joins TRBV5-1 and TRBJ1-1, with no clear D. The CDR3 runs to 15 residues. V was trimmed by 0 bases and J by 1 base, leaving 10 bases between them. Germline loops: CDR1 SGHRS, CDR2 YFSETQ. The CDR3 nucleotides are TGCGCCAGCAGCTTGGTTGGGGAACGGAACACTGAAGCTTTCTTT. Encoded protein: CASSLVGERNTEAFF.

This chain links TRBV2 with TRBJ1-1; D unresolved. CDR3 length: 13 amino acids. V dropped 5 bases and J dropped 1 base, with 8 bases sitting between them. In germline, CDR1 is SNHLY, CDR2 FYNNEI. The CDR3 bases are TGTGCCAGCAGTCAAGACAAGAACACTGAAGCTTTCTTT. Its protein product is CASSQDKNTEAFF.

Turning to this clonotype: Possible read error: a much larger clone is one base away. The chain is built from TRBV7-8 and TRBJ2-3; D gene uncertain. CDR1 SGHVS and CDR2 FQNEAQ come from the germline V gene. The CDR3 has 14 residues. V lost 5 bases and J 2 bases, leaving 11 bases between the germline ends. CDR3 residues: CASSVDRATDTQYF. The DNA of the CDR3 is TGTGCCAGCAGCGTAGATCGTGCCACAGATACGCAGTATTTT.

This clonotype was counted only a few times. The chain's CDR3 is CASRLLPSIAGADNEQFF. The CDR3 DNA reads TGTGCCAGCAGACTCCTCCCTTCTATAGCGGGAGCGGACAATGAGCAGTTCTTC. The chain uses TRBV7-8 and TRBJ2-1, with 9 positions matching TRBD2. V was pared by 6 bases and J by 5 bases, with 17 bases of the junction left unmatched. The CDR3 consists of 18 residues. The germline gives CDR1 SGHVS, CDR2 FQNEAQ.

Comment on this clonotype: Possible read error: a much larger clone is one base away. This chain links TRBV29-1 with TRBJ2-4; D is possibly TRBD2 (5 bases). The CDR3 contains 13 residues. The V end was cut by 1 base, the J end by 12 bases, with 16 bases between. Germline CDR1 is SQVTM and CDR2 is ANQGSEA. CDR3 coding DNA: TGCAGCGTTGAAGGTCTAGAGGGTGGCAGTCAGTACTTC. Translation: CSVEGLEGGSQYF.

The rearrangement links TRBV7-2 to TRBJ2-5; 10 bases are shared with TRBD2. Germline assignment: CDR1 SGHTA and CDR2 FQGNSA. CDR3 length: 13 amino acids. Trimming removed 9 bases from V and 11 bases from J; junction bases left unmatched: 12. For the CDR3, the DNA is TGTGCCAGTCTAGCGGGAGCCTACAATGAGCAGTACTTC. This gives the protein CASLAGAYNEQYF.